One and the same sample provided the 32 T cell receptor beta chains below, sequenced in a study of T-cell reconstitution after alpha-beta-depleted transplantation in children. Preparation of the TCRbeta library used unique molecular identifiers. TCRdb itself ran the PCR reads through MiXCR, one entry per CDR3 protein. The repertoire consists of roughly 350,000 distinct CDR3 sequences, with 10% to 13% occurring once and the leading ten covering 2% to 2.5%. Sample: PBMCs from the stem cell graft donor, taken from the stem cell graft. The receptor set was obtained from a human donor who donated a stem cell graft to a child with acute lymphoblastic leukemia.

This clonotype was detected a few times. V and J are TRBV11-1 and TRBJ2-2; TRBD2 matches at 9 bases. From germline, CDR1 is SGHAT and CDR2 FQDESV (reference sequence). Losses at the gene ends were 2 bases for V and 0 bases for J; bases not matched to a gene: 10. There are 19 residues in the CDR3. The CDR3 sequence: CASSLIGRLAGPNTGELFF. The CDR3 bases are TGTGCCAGCAGCTTAATAGGGCGGCTAGCGGGACCGAACACCGGGGAGCTGTTTTTT.

This clonotype was recorded a few times. The gene calls are TRBV7-9 and TRBJ2-1; D possibly corresponds to TRBD1 (6 bases). The V gene lost 6 bases and the J gene lost 4 bases, with 16 bases spanning the gap. Germline V CDR1 and CDR2: SEHNR, FQNEAQ (reference sequence). This CDR3 is 15 amino acids long. This chain's CDR3 is CASRPRRGPYNEQFF. DNA of the CDR3: TGTGCCAGCAGACCCCGCAGGGGACCTTACAATGAGCAGTTCTTC.

This clonotype turned up a few times. The chain is built from TRBV5-6 and TRBJ2-7; the D is unclear. Germline CDR1 SGHDT, CDR2 YYEEEE. The CDR3 loop spans 15 amino acids. V gave up 1 base and J gave up 7 bases, with 18 bases separating them. The CDR3: CASSLKADNWVEQYF. For the CDR3, the DNA is TGTGCCAGCAGCTTGAAGGCCGATAACTGGGTAGAGCAGTACTTC.

This clonotype has at least ten counts. V gene TRBV9 combines with J gene TRBJ1-4, with D tentatively TRBD1 (5 bases). CDR3 length equals 15 residues. The V and J ends lost 3 bases and 0 bases respectively, with 9 bases between them. Germline V gene lookup returns CDR1 SGDLS and CDR2 YYNGEE. CDR3 coding DNA: TGTGCCAGCAGCGAGACAGCTACAACTAATGAAAAACTGTTTTTT. Its translation is CASSETATTNEKLFF. The whole variable domain, filled in from reference TRBV9 and TRBJ1-4, reads DSGVTQTPKHLITATGQRVTLRCSPRSGDLSVYWYQQSLDQGLQFLIQYYNGEERAKGNILERFSAQQFPDLHSELNLSSLELGDSALYFCASSETATTNEKLFFGSGTQLSVL.

This clonotype has a handful of counts. This chain joins TRBV7-6 and TRBJ2-2; TRBD2 matches 7 bases. The CDR3 spans 17 residues. CDR1 is SGHVS, CDR2 FNYEAQ, per germline. Germline trimming cut 4 bases from V and 3 bases from J; bases unmatched to any gene: 11. CDR3 sequence reads: CASSSPMRAGDTGELFF. The CDR3 DNA reads TGTGCCAGCAGCTCACCGATGAGGGCGGGAGACACCGGGGAGCTGTTTTTT.

This clonotype was picked up many times. This rearrangement joins TRBV7-9 to TRBJ1-1; D unclear. Trimming took 2 bases from V and 2 from J, leaving 9 bases between them. This CDR3 has 14 amino acids. CDR1 is SEHNR and CDR2 is FQNEAQ in the germline V gene (reference sequence). Here the CDR3 reads CASSLFGPNTEAFF. The CDR3 DNA reads as TGTGCCAGCAGCTTATTCGGGCCCAACACTGAAGCTTTCTTT.

This clonotype was seen more than once but under ten times. This chain uses TRBV12-3 or TRBV12-4 with TRBJ2-3; 8 bases align to TRBD2. There are 15 residues in the CDR3. The V and J ends lost 6 bases and 5 bases, in that order; junction bases with no gene match: 10. DNA for the CDR3: TGTGCCAGCAGCCAAAGAGCGGGAGTGGGAGATACGCAGTATTTT. Its protein product is CASSQRAGVGDTQYF.

This clonotype turned up a few times. The chain is built from TRBV5-1 and TRBJ2-7; no firm D call. Germline CDR1 SGHRS, CDR2 YFSETQ. The length of the CDR3 is 16 residues. Trimming cost V 0 bases and J 0 bases, with 13 bases left between them. DNA for the CDR3: TGCGCCAGCAGCTTGGGATCGCTCCCGGGCTCCTACGAGCAGTACTTC. Encoded protein: CASSLGSLPGSYEQYF.

This clonotype appeared a few times. CDR3 sequence: CSVEGWDSSPSSYEQYF. The CDR3 DNA is TGCAGCGTTGAAGGGTGGGACAGTTCCCCGAGCTCCTACGAGCAGTACTTC. The chain is built from TRBV29-1 and TRBJ2-7; the match to TRBD1 covers 7 bases. The CDR3 has 17 amino acids. CDR1 is SQVTM, CDR2 ANQGSEA, per germline. V trimming: 1 base; J trimming: 0 bases; junction bases outside the gene matches: 12.

This clonotype was seen a handful of times. J is TRBJ2-3 and V is TRBV7-9; no reliable D call. Germline CDR1 is SEHNR and CDR2 is FQNEAQ (reference sequence). The CDR3 consists of 11 residues. The V and J ends lost 11 bases and 5 bases respectively, with 11 bases between them. The CDR3 spells CALLRIDTQYF. The CDR3 DNA is TGTGCCCTCCTAAGGATAGATACGCAGTATTTT.

CDR3 sequence reads: CASSYSRDIWDNQPQHF. In DNA, the CDR3 is TGTGCCAGCAGTTACTCGAGGGACATATGGGACAATCAGCCCCAGCATTTT. The rearrangement uses TRBV6-2 or TRBV6-3 and TRBJ1-5; D is possibly TRBD1 (6 bases). CDR1 is MNHEY, CDR2 SVGEGT, per germline. This CDR3 spans 17 amino acids. The V end lost 0 bases, the J end lost 3 bases, and 15 bases lay between the germline ends.

This clonotype was detected only a few times. V gene TRBV5-1 combines with J gene TRBJ1-1; D is undetermined. V was pared by 0 bases and J by 8 bases, with 20 bases between. The CDR3 contains 16 residues. The germline gives CDR1 SGHRS, CDR2 YFSETQ. The CDR3 region has the DNA TGCGCCAGCAGCTTGGGAGGCCTCCACGAGTCTTCCGAAGCTTTCTTT. Its translation is CASSLGGLHESSEAFF.

This clonotype was recorded a few times. CDR3 protein: CASSLKGGAQETQYF. DNA for the CDR3: TGTGCCAGCAGCTTAAAGGGGGGGGCCCAAGAGACCCAGTACTTC. The chain uses TRBV7-3 and TRBJ2-5; perhaps TRBD2 as D (7 bases). The CDR3 runs to 15 residues. From germline, CDR1 is SGHTA and CDR2 FQGTGA. With 1 base removed from V and 1 base from J, the gap between germline ends came to 10 bases.

V is TRBV3-1 and J is TRBJ2-2, with D possibly being TRBD2 (5 bases). V lost 4 bases, J lost 0 bases, and 18 bases lay in between. Germline V CDR1 and CDR2: LGHDT, YNNKEL (reference sequence). The CDR3 contains 18 residues. CDR3 DNA sequence: TGTGCCAGCAGCCTTAGGACTGGCCTCGCAACGAACACCGGGGAGCTGTTTTTT. It translates to CASSLRTGLATNTGELFF.

This clonotype was counted ten times or more. The chain couples TRBV7-8 to TRBJ2-1; 10 nucleotides match TRBD1. V lost 2 bases and J lost 4; bases outside the gene matches: 5. Germline V gives CDR1 SGHVS, CDR2 FQNEAQ. The CDR3 loop spans 16 amino acids. CDR3 DNA sequence: TGTGCCAGCAGCTTACGGGACAGGGGTGGATACAATGAGCAGTTCTTC. As protein: CASSLRDRGGYNEQFF.

This clonotype has just a few counts. The genes are TRBV20-1 and TRBJ1-1; 7 bases fit TRBD1. The CDR3 sequence is 13 residues long. Germline V gene lookup returns CDR1 DFQATT and CDR2 SNEGSKA (reference sequence). J gave up 3 bases and V 0 bases, and 1 base lay outside the gene matches. This CDR3 reads CSARETGYTEAFF. The CDR3 DNA sequence: TGCAGTGCTAGAGAGACAGGGTACACTGAAGCTTTCTTT.

In its sample, this clonotype was seen many times. This chain uses TRBV7-9 with TRBJ2-3; 7 nucleotides match TRBD2. The CDR3 runs 16 residues. Germline CDR1 is SEHNR and CDR2 is FQNEAQ (reference sequence). Germline trimming cut 3 bases from V and 0 bases from J; bases unmatched to any gene: 6. The chain's CDR3 is CASSLGLAASTDTQYF. CDR3 DNA sequence: TGTGCCAGCAGCTTGGGGCTAGCGGCTAGCACAGATACGCAGTATTTT.

This clonotype was seen only a few times. This chain joins TRBV4-2 and TRBJ1-5; D unresolved. Trimming stripped 0 bases from V and 2 bases from J, with 17 bases between. The V gene's germline CDR1 is LGHNA and CDR2 YNFKEQ. There are 18 residues in the CDR3. As DNA, the CDR3 is TGTGCCAGCAGCCAAGATTTAAGGAGAGGGTACGGCAATCAGCCCCAGCATTTT. This sequence encodes CASSQDLRRGYGNQPQHF.

This clonotype was detected only a few times. V and J are TRBV15 and TRBJ2-3; 7 positions match TRBD1. CDR1 and CDR2 (germline): LNHNV, YYDKDF (reference sequence). Trimming cost V 3 bases and J 2 bases; bases outside gene matches: 5. The CDR3 has 15 residues. The CDR3 spells CATSSRQGYTDTQYF. In DNA, the CDR3 is TGTGCCACCAGCAGCCGACAGGGTTACACAGATACGCAGTATTTT.

V is TRBV5-1 and J is TRBJ2-7; 7 positions match TRBD2. The CDR3 is 16 amino acids. The germline CDR1 and CDR2 sequences are SGHRS and YFSETQ. The V and J ends lost 4 bases and 4 bases, in that order; junction bases with no gene match: 14. CDR3 sequence: CASSGLSLAEGYEQYF. CDR3 DNA sequence: TGCGCCAGCAGCGGGCTGTCGCTAGCGGAAGGTTACGAGCAGTACTTC.

With regard to this clonotype: An end of the junction does not agree with germline; a read error may underlie this. V and J are TRBV7-2 and TRBJ2-3; 10 nucleotides line up with TRBD2. Germline V lookup: CDR1 SGHTA, CDR2 FQGNSA. The CDR3 sequence is 17 residues long. CDR3 bases: TGTGTCAGCAGCCCAACGACAGCGGGAGGGCCGATAGATACGCAGTATTTT. This codes for CVSSPTTAGGPIDTQYF. Drawing the rest from reference TRBV7-2 and TRBJ2-3, the complete variable domain is GAGVSQSPSNKVTEKGKDVELRCDPISGHTALYWYRQSLGQGLEFLIYFQGNSAPDKSGLPSDRFSAERTGGSVSTLTIQRTQQEDSAVYLCVSSPTTAGGPIDTQYFGPGTRLTVL.

This clonotype was detected only a few times. This rearrangement joins TRBV7-2 to TRBJ2-7; D may match TRBD1 or TRBD2 (5 bases each). Germline V gene data show CDR1 as SGHTA and CDR2 as FQGNSA. The CDR3 extends over 11 amino acids. The V end lost 5 bases, the J end lost 6 bases, and 8 bases lay between the germline ends. The CDR3 sequence: CASSGDGEQYF. The CDR3 DNA follows: TGTGCCAGCAGCGGGGACGGCGAGCAGTACTTC.

V is TRBV6-6 and J is TRBJ2-7; D is uncertain. The V and J ends lost 11 bases and 3 bases respectively, with 11 bases between them. The CDR3 contains 11 residues. From germline, CDR1 is MNHNY and CDR2 SVGAGI (reference sequence). The CDR3 DNA follows: TGTGCCGCCGCCCGCGTCTACGAGCAGTACTTC. The encoded protein is CAAARVYEQYF.

This clonotype showed up many times. The V call is TRBV7-2, the J call TRBJ2-1; D could derive from TRBD1 or TRBD2 (6 bases each). The CDR3 spans 17 residues. Germline values: CDR1 SGHTA, CDR2 FQGNSA. V was trimmed by 3 bases and J by 2 bases, leaving 17 bases between them. CDR3 DNA: TGTGCCAGCAGCTTGGGTGGAGGGGGAGCAACCTACAATGAGCAGTTCTTC. It codes for CASSLGGGGATYNEQFF.

The J gene is TRBJ1-2, the V gene TRBV10-3; unclear D gene. Germline lookup yields CDR1 ENHRY and CDR2 SYGVKD. Trimming cost V 6 bases and J 3 bases, with 14 bases left between them. The CDR3 is 14 amino acids. The CDR3 nucleotides are TGTGCCATCAGACCTTCCTCAGGAGACTATGGCTACACCTTC. Translating gives CAIRPSSGDYGYTF.

This clonotype has only a few counts. The rearrangement joins TRBV20-1 to TRBJ2-7, with 12 bases identical to TRBD2. The V and J ends lost 6 bases and 7 bases, in that order; junction bases with no gene match: 7. The germline V gene encodes CDR1 DFQATT and CDR2 SNEGSKA (reference sequence). CDR3 length: 13 amino acids. The CDR3 bases are TGCAGTGCGCTGACTAGCGGGAGAATGGAGCAGTACTTC. Its translation: CSALTSGRMEQYF.

This clonotype came up many times. V is TRBV28 and J is TRBJ2-7, with 10 nucleotides matching TRBD2. With 6 bases clipped from V and 2 bases from J, the junction kept 4 bases outside the gene matches. Germline CDR1 is MDHEN and CDR2 is SYDVKM. The CDR3 length is 14 residues. CDR3 residues: CASSDGLAAYEQYF. CDR3 nucleotide sequence: TGTGCCAGCAGCGACGGACTAGCGGCCTACGAGCAGTACTTC.

The table lists this clonotype with a few counts. The chain has TRBV27 and TRBJ1-2; 8 bases agree with TRBD1. V lost 4 bases, J lost 1 base, and 5 bases stayed unmatched. The CDR3 totals 15 residues. Germline V gene data show CDR1 as MNHEY and CDR2 as SMNVEV (reference sequence). The CDR3: CASSSGTGLNYGYTF. CDR3 coding DNA: TGTGCCAGCAGTTCCGGGACAGGTCTTAACTATGGCTACACCTTC.

This clonotype was detected many times. The chain employs TRBV4-2 and TRBJ1-1; D is possibly TRBD1 (5 bases). The CDR3 has 15 amino acids. The germline gives CDR1 LGHNA, CDR2 YNFKEQ. V lost 0 bases, J lost 1 base, and 9 bases lay in between. In DNA form, the CDR3 reads TGTGCCAGCAGCCAAGATCGGGACGGGAACACTGAAGCTTTCTTT. Amino acid sequence: CASSQDRDGNTEAFF.

This clonotype was detected only a few times. CDR3 nucleotide sequence: TGCGCCAGCAGCCAGTTCCTTAAGGGCACTGAAGCTTTCTTT. It is translated as CASSQFLKGTEAFF. The rearrangement uses TRBV4-3 and TRBJ1-1; D gene uncertain. V lost 3 bases and J lost 4, with 12 bases in between. CDR1 and CDR2 (germline): LGHNA, YSLEER. CDR3 size: 14 residues.

The V and J genes are TRBV19 and TRBJ2-1; D gene ambiguous. The V gene lost 4 bases and the J gene lost 16 bases, with 17 bases spanning the gap. Germline CDR1 and CDR2: LNHDA and SQIVND (reference sequence). The CDR3 spans 12 residues. The DNA for the CDR3 is TGTGCCAGTAGTACACGTCCGGGCCCCTTTTTCTTC. Its protein product is CASSTRPGPFFF. Full variable domain (missing parts from reference TRBV19 and TRBJ2-1): DGGITQSPKYLFRKEGQNVTLSCEQNLNHDAMYWYRQDPGQGLRLIYYSQIVNDFQKGDIAEGYSVSREKKESFPLTVTSAQKNPTAFYLCASSTRPGPFFFGPGTRLTVL.

The chain carries TRBV7-2 and TRBJ2-3; 13 nucleotides line up with TRBD2. Trimming removed 9 bases from V and 0 bases from J; junction bases left unmatched: 9. This CDR3 is built from 17 residues. Germline V gene sequence: CDR1 SGHTA, CDR2 FQGNSA. The CDR3 region is CARNGGLAGPSTDTQYF. The CDR3 region has the DNA TGTGCCAGAAATGGGGGACTAGCGGGGCCTAGCACAGATACGCAGTATTTT. Looking up the rest from reference TRBV7-2 and TRBJ2-3 gives the full variable domain: GAGVSQSPSNKVTEKGKDVELRCDPISGHTALYWYRQSLGQGLEFLIYFQGNSAPDKSGLPSDRFSAERTGGSVSTLTIQRTQQEDSAVYLCARNGGLAGPSTDTQYFGPGTRLTVL.